The 7 T cell receptor beta chains in this list originate from one sample, sequenced in a study of beta chain features in type 1 diabetes (dated by TCRdb to between 2018 and 2020). Library method: the immunoSEQ multiplex PCR assay. The entire amount of isolated RNA was reverse transcribed using the High Capacity cDNA Reverse Transcription Kit, so the sequenced TCRB transcripts were expressed ones. TCRdb limited this immuneACCESS table to in-frame rearrangements with V and J called. A share of clones is missing; checked studies link under half to unresolved V genes, and the rest is unexplained. The sample table records roughly 400,000 clones; about 14% of these occur just once. Clones ranked in the top ten supply roughly 0.04% of the sample. Sequencing input: naive CD4+ T cells from blood. The cell subset or site label for this specimen denotes: true naive CD4+ T cells. The receptors shown here come from a man younger than 45 in good health.

V gene TRBV19 combines with J gene TRBJ2-5; 8 nucleotides line up with TRBD2. The germline gives CDR1 LNHDA, CDR2 SQIVND (reference sequence). The CDR3 extends over 15 amino acids. J lost 5 bases, V lost 6 bases, and 11 bases had no gene match. The CDR3 sequence is CASRVTSGGSETQYF. The CDR3 nucleotides read TGTGCCAGTAGGGTAACTAGCGGCGGGAGTGAGACCCAGTACTTC.

A few counts support this clone. V usage is TRBV4-3 and J usage is TRBJ1-2; D unclear. In germline, CDR1 is LGHNA, CDR2 YSLEER. Trimming took off 0 bases at V and 8 bases at J, with 13 bases between the two ends. This CDR3 is built from 14 residues. The CDR3 bases are TGCGCCAGCAGCCAAGATCCAGGAATAGAGGGCTACACCTTC. Translated: CASSQDPGIEGYTF.

The gene calls are TRBV11-3 and TRBJ2-4; TRBD1 aligns across 11 bases. The CDR3 has 14 amino acids. V was clipped by 6 bases and J by 8 bases; unmatched bases: 6. CDR1 and CDR2 (germline): SGHNT, YENEEA. CDR3 sequence (DNA): TGTGCCAGCAGGACCGGGACAGGGGGTGACATTCAGTACTTC. Translating gives CASRTGTGGDIQYF.

A few counts support this clone. The chain combines TRBV9 with TRBJ2-1, with 12 bases that match TRBD2. The germline gives CDR1 SGDLS, CDR2 YYNGEE. V lost 0 bases, J lost 6 bases, and 10 bases stayed unmatched. This CDR3 has 18 residues. CDR3 nucleotides: TGTGCCAGCAGCGTAGGACTAGCGGGGGATTTAAATGTCAATGAGCAGTTCTTC. Protein sequence: CASSVGLAGDLNVNEQFF.

This chain links TRBV9 with TRBJ2-3; D possibly corresponds to TRBD2 (6 bases). This CDR3 comprises 14 residues. Germline lookup yields CDR1 SGDLS and CDR2 YYNGEE. Trimming stripped 3 bases from V and 0 bases from J, with 8 bases between. Here the CDR3 DNA reads TGTGCCAGCAGCGCGGGACTCAGCACAGATACGCAGTATTTT. It yields the protein CASSAGLSTDTQYF.

This clone came up a few times. The chain recombines TRBV4-3 with TRBJ1-5, with 8 bases identical to TRBD1. The CDR3 length is 14 residues. Germline V gene lookup returns CDR1 LGHNA and CDR2 YSLEER. V shed 4 bases and J 6 bases; nucleotides not matched to a gene: 5. This chain's CDR3 is CASSPDRVIQPQHF. In DNA, the CDR3 is TGCGCCAGCAGCCCGGACAGGGTAATTCAGCCCCAGCATTTT.

DNA of the CDR3: TGTGCCATCAGTGCGGGTATCAACGGGAGGGCCGACGGGGAGCTGTTTTTT. It specifies CAISAGINGRADGELFF. The V call is TRBV10-3, the J call TRBJ2-2, with 8 positions matching TRBD2. The CDR3 is 17 residues long. J gave up 7 bases and V 4 bases, and 14 bases lay outside the gene matches. Germline CDR1 reads ENHRY; CDR2 reads SYGVKD.